A single sample is the source of the 26 T cell receptor beta chains below, sequenced in a study of prognosis after radiotherapy for stage I lung cancer. CDR3 of TCR beta was amplified from genomic DNA via a two-round multiplex PCR. Primers (each specific to one TRBV or TRBJ gene) were used in first-round PCR. MiXCR, run by TCRdb on the multiplex PCR reads, gives a single entry per CDR3 protein. The repertoire holds roughly 25,000 distinct CDR3 sequences, with around 36% as singletons. This material consisted of PBMCs, taken before or after stereotactic body radiation therapy (not recorded which). The receptors derive from a donor over 45 with non-small cell lung cancer.

Worth noting for this clonotype: Possible read error: a much larger clone is one base away. The V call is TRBV6-1, the J call TRBJ2-5; D possibly matches TRBD1 or TRBD2 (5 bases each). The V gene lost 7 bases and the J gene lost 5 bases, with 20 bases spanning the gap. The CDR3 runs 15 residues. Germline V gene sequence: CDR1 MNHNS, CDR2 SASEGT. The CDR3 DNA reads TGTGCCAGCACCATCTGTGGGGGAGTAGGGGAGACCCAGTACTTC. It specifies CASTICGGVGETQYF.

This clonotype has just a few counts. The V and J genes are TRBV6-2 or TRBV6-3 and TRBJ2-3; possibly TRBD2 for D (6 bases). The CDR3 contains 15 residues. The V and J ends lost 9 bases and 6 bases respectively, with 22 bases between them. In germline, CDR1 is MNHEY, CDR2 SVGEGT. CDR3 loop: CASTTGESFRDTQYF. The DNA for the CDR3 is TGTGCCAGTACCACGGGGGAGTCGTTCCGGGATACGCAGTATTTT.

The J gene is TRBJ2-2, the V gene TRBV12-3 or TRBV12-4, with 7 nucleotides matching TRBD2. This CDR3 is built from 13 residues. Trimming took 6 bases from V and 4 from J; bases not matched to a gene: 2. CDR3 amino acids: CASRRETTGELFF. The CDR3 coding sequence is TGTGCCAGCAGGCGGGAGACCACCGGGGAGCTGTTTTTT.

This clonotype was seen at least ten times. Germline is not matched at one junction end, which may reflect a read error. CDR3 DNA: TGCAGTGCGAGAGTAGGGGAGATGAACACTGAAGCTTTCTTT. Translated, it gives CSARVGEMNTEAFF. V and J are TRBV20-1 and TRBJ1-1, with D possibly TRBD1 on 5 matching bases. The length of the CDR3 is 14 residues. The germline V gene encodes CDR1 DFQATT and CDR2 SNEGSKA (reference sequence).

This clonotype was seen repeatedly, ten times or more. V is TRBV29-1 and J is TRBJ2-5; a weak D match, TRBD1 (6 bases). CDR3 length: 15 amino acids. CDR1 is SQVTM, CDR2 ANQGSEA, per germline. The V gene lost 4 bases and the J gene lost 3 bases, with 18 bases spanning the gap. This CDR3 reads CSVGRSGQPEETQYF. The CDR3 DNA follows: TGCAGCGTTGGTCGCTCCGGACAGCCCGAAGAGACCCAGTACTTC.

Note on this clonotype: A much larger clone lies a single base off, so this may be a read error. This chain connects TRBV20-1 to TRBJ2-7; D might be TRBD2 (6 bases). The germline V gene has CDR1 DFQATT and CDR2 SNEGSKA (reference sequence). V lost 6 bases to trimming and J lost 7 bases, with 19 bases between them. The CDR3 has 13 residues. CDR3 amino acids: CSALAPYYNEQYF. The CDR3 DNA reads TGCAGTGCACTAGCCCCATACTACAATGAGCAGTACTTC.

This clonotype was detected many times. The chain couples TRBV28 to TRBJ2-2; D might be TRBD1 (6 bases). In germline, CDR1 is MDHEN, CDR2 SYDVKM. The CDR3 is 16 residues long. The ends were cut back, 2 bases at V and 4 bases at J, with 14 bases in the middle. CDR3 in DNA: TGTGCCAGCAGTTTAGTTGGGGGCGCGGGCACCGGGGAGCTGTTTTTT. Encoded protein: CASSLVGGAGTGELFF.

This clonotype has a count of ten or more. This rearrangement joins TRBV6-2 or TRBV6-3 to TRBJ2-5; D might be TRBD2 (6 bases). CDR3 length: 15 residues. V dropped 0 bases and J dropped 4 bases, with 12 bases sitting between them. Germline V gives CDR1 MNHEY, CDR2 SVGEGT. CDR3 region: CASSYSTGDLETQYF. CDR3 sequence (DNA): TGTGCCAGCAGTTACTCGACGGGAGACTTAGAGACCCAGTACTTC.

On this clonotype itself: One end of the junction varies from germline; a read error may be responsible. The CDR3 sequence: CASTPGPRNTGELFF. For the CDR3, the DNA is TGTGCCAGCACTCCGGGACCGAGAAACACAGGGGAGCTGTTTTTT. This chain links TRBV12-3 or TRBV12-4 with TRBJ2-2; tentatively, D is TRBD1 or TRBD2 (5 bases each). There are 15 residues in the CDR3.

This clonotype was observed a few times. J is TRBJ2-5 and V is TRBV20-1; 9 bases map to TRBD2. The CDR3 spans 15 residues. V gave up 5 bases and J gave up 5 bases; unmatched junction bases: 12. Per germline, CDR1 DFQATT and CDR2 SNEGSKA (reference sequence). The CDR3 DNA reads as TGCAGTGCTGATGTCCCGAGTAGCGGGAGTGAGACCCAGTACTTC. This gives the protein CSADVPSSGSETQYF.

At least ten counts were recorded for this clonotype. This chain connects TRBV11-1 to TRBJ2-5; D is unclear. Germline-derived CDR1 and CDR2 are SGHAT and FQDESV (reference sequence). The CDR3 totals 13 residues. Trimming cost V 2 bases and J 2 bases, with 6 bases left between them. For the CDR3, the DNA is TGTGCCAGCAGCTTAAGGAGACAAGAGACCCAGTACTTC. It encodes CASSLRRQETQYF.

V gene TRBV12-3 or TRBV12-4 combines with J gene TRBJ2-1; D may correspond to TRBD1 or TRBD2 (5 bases each). Trimming removed 8 bases from V and 13 bases from J, with 18 bases in between. The CDR3 sequence is 12 residues long. The CDR3 bases are TGTGCCAGCGCCAATCAAGGGGAGACCCAGTTCTTC. Protein sequence: CASANQGETQFF.

Remarks on this clonotype: Possible read error: a much larger clone is one base away. The V call is TRBV11-2, the J call TRBJ2-5; possibly TRBD1 or TRBD2 for D (6 bases each). The CDR3 loop spans 16 amino acids. Trimming stripped 4 bases from V and 4 bases from J, with 19 bases between. Germline V lookup: CDR1 SGHAT, CDR2 FQNNGV. CDR3 nucleotides: TGTGCCAGCAGCTGGTCTAGGGGGGCAAGGGGAGAGACCCAGTACTTC. Translation: CASSWSRGARGETQYF. Based on the CDR3 plus reference TRBV11-2 and TRBJ2-5, the full variable domain is EAGVAQSPRYKIIEKRQSVAFWCNPISGHATLYWYQQILGQGPKLLIQFQNNGVVDDSQLPKDRFSAERLKGVDSTLKIQPAKLEDSAVYLCASSWSRGARGETQYFGPGTRLLVL.

In this sample, this clonotype turned up many times. The chain recombines TRBV11-2 with TRBJ2-3; D uncertain. Germline CDR1 and CDR2: SGHAT and FQNNGV. Trimming shortened V by 0 bases and J by 5 bases, and 6 bases separated the two germline ends. The CDR3 extends over 13 amino acids. CDR3 sequence (DNA): TGTGCCAGCAGCTTAGAGAGACAAGATACGCAGTATTTT. Protein: CASSLERQDTQYF.

In its sample, this clonotype was seen many times. CDR3 protein: CASSQGTGNTIYF. CDR3 nucleotide sequence: TGCGCCAGCAGCCAAGGGACAGGAAACACCATATATTTT. This sequence joins TRBV4-3 and TRBJ1-3, with D possibly matching TRBD1 (5 bases). There are 13 residues in the CDR3. Germline CDR1 is LGHNA and CDR2 is YSLEER. Trimming pared 1 base from V and 4 bases from J, leaving 5 bases between.

This chain uses TRBV28 with TRBJ2-7; 9 nucleotides agree with TRBD2. The germline V gene has CDR1 MDHEN and CDR2 SYDVKM. The CDR3 consists of 14 residues. Unmatched junction bases numbered 4, after V lost 5 bases and J lost 2 bases. Written as DNA, the CDR3 is TGTGCCAGCAGTAGGCCTAGCGGGACCTACGAGCAGTACTTC. The encoded protein is CASSRPSGTYEQYF.

With regard to this clonotype: It is likely a read error: a sequence one base away is far more abundant. The CDR3 reads CASSPRPTGEGTGTQYF. CDR3 bases: TGTGCCAGCAGTCCCCGCCCGACGGGAGAGGGCACAGGTACGCAGTATTTT. V is TRBV6-8 and J is TRBJ2-3, with TRBD2 as a possible D gene (6 bases). The CDR3 is 17 amino acids. The germline V gene has CDR1 MNHGY and CDR2 SAAAGT.

The V gene is TRBV6-2 or TRBV6-3, the J gene TRBJ2-7; D not certain. V lost 7 bases, J lost 1 base, and 14 bases lay in between. The CDR3 covers 14 residues. In germline, CDR1 is MNHEY, CDR2 SVGEGT. The CDR3 loop reads CASTMRYGSYEQYF. For the CDR3, the DNA is TGTGCCAGCACCATGAGGTACGGGTCCTACGAGCAGTACTTC.

This clonotype was observed at least ten times. The chain is built from TRBV19 and TRBJ1-5; unclear D gene. The CDR3 covers 12 residues. Per the germline V gene, CDR1 is LNHDA and CDR2 is SQIVND (reference sequence). Trimming cost V 7 bases and J 4 bases, with 8 bases left between them. This CDR3 is CASKAENQPQHF. CDR3 bases: TGTGCCAGTAAGGCGGAGAATCAGCCCCAGCATTTT.

Notes on this clonotype: This may come from a read error, since a much larger clone is one base off. J is TRBJ2-5 and V is TRBV29-1; D call uncertain. With 7 bases removed from V and 8 bases from J, the gap between germline ends came to 11 bases. CDR1 is SQVTM, CDR2 ANQGSEA, per germline. This CDR3 comprises 10 residues. The CDR3 region is CSAFGHTQYF. CDR3 bases: TGCAGCGCATTTGGGCATACCCAGTACTTC.

This clonotype was observed a few times. A read error is possible here, since a much larger clone lies one base away. The rearrangement links TRBV20-1 to TRBJ1-4; no firm D call. V was shortened by 1 base and J by 4 bases, with 10 bases between the two germline ends. CDR1 is DFQATT and CDR2 is SNEGSKA in the germline V gene (reference sequence). There are 14 residues in the CDR3. The CDR3: CSARGSSINEKLFF. In DNA form, the CDR3 reads TGCAGTGCTAGAGGCTCTTCAATTAATGAAAAACTGTTTTTT.

The rearrangement joins TRBV3-1 to TRBJ2-5, with no clear D. V was clipped by 4 bases and J by 0 bases, with 3 bases between them. This CDR3 is 12 amino acids long. Looked up from germline, CDR1 is LGHDT and CDR2 is YNNKEL (reference sequence). CDR3 sequence reads: CASSPNQETQYF. CDR3 nucleotide sequence: TGTGCCAGCAGCCCTAACCAAGAGACCCAGTACTTC.

As for this clonotype: The junction shows a germline mismatch at one end, possibly a read error. The chain joins TRBV24-1 to TRBJ2-2; TRBD1 aligns across 11 bases. CDR1 KGHDR and CDR2 SFDVKD come from the germline V gene. CDR3 length equals 17 residues. In DNA form, the CDR3 reads TGTGCCACCTGTGATTTGCGCCAGGACAGGGGGCCCGGGGAGTTGTTTTTT. Translating gives CATCDLRQDRGPGELFF.

This clonotype was detected ten times or more. This chain links TRBV20-1 with TRBJ1-1, with 9 bases identical to TRBD1. Germline CDR1 reads DFQATT; CDR2 reads SNEGSKA (reference sequence). This CDR3 has 13 residues. Trimming took 3 bases from V and 5 from J; bases not matched to a gene: 4. In DNA, the CDR3 is TGCAGTGCTAGCGGACAGGGGAATACTGAAGCTTTCTTT. Translating gives CSASGQGNTEAFF.

On this clonotype itself: Mismatch with germline at one junction end may stem from a read error. The chain is built from TRBV5-1 and TRBJ2-6; weak D call: TRBD2 (6 bases). This CDR3 is 19 amino acids long. Germline V gene sequence: CDR1 SGHRS, CDR2 YFSETQ. The CDR3 loop reads CASSLEAGWPYSRANVLTF. For the CDR3, the DNA is TGCGCCAGCAGCTTGGAGGCGGGGTGGCCCTACTCTAGGGCCAACGTCCTGACTTTC.

This clonotype was detected many times. The CDR3 reads CASSLAGLTGELFF. CDR3 DNA: TGTGCCAGCAGCTTAGCGGGACTCACCGGGGAGCTGTTTTTT. This chain links TRBV11-2 with TRBJ2-2; a weak D match, TRBD2 (6 bases). Trimming left V 1 base short and J 4 bases short, with 7 bases between. The CDR3 spans 14 residues. Germline V lookup: CDR1 SGHAT, CDR2 FQNNGV. The whole variable domain, filled in from reference TRBV11-2 and TRBJ2-2, reads EAGVAQSPRYKIIEKRQSVAFWCNPISGHATLYWYQQILGQGPKLLIQFQNNGVVDDSQLPKDRFSAERLKGVDSTLKIQPAKLEDSAVYLCASSLAGLTGELFFGEGSRLTVL.